This T cell receptor (beta chain) emerged from a study of early T cells in non-severe SARS-CoV-2 infection. This clonotype was picked up many times. Molecules of cDNA were individually given unique molecular identifiers that were attached to them. TCRdb fed the 5' RACE reads into MiXCR, producing one record per CDR3 protein. The data hold about 69,000 distinct CDR3 sequences, with about 10% observed a single time. The length of the CDR3 is 13 residues. The V and J ends lost 5 bases and 2 bases respectively, with 10 bases between them. From germline, CDR1 is SGHRS and CDR2 YFSETQ. The chain is built from TRBV5-1 and TRBJ1-1; D might be TRBD1 (5 bases). The TCR originated in an adult who was a healthcare worker with PCR-confirmed SARS-CoV-2 infection or an uninfected control (not recorded which). Sequencing was carried out using whole blood. The CDR3 sequence is CASSWDGNTEAFF. CDR3 nucleotide sequence: TGCGCCAGCAGTTGGGACGGAAACACTGAAGCTTTCTTT.